The T cell receptor (beta chain) under discussion was sequenced for a study of CD8+ T cells in alopecia areata. Germline CDR1 SGHVS, CDR2 FQNEAQ. V dropped 6 bases and J dropped 2; count of bases not matched to a gene: 6. This CDR3 spans 14 amino acids. Sample treatment: oral pan-JAK inhibitor, 5-10 mg twice daily. RNA extraction was followed by reverse transcription into cDNA, which acted as the sequencing template. Measured with immunoSEQ multiplex PCR; TCRdb has only the in-frame clones, and not every one. The sample records fewer than 150,000 clones, approximately 51% being singletons. V is TRBV7-8 and J is TRBJ1-1, with 7 positions matching TRBD1. The clonotype originates from a human donor with alopecia areata. The source material was CD4+ T cells sorted from blood, sampled at week 24, from a patient treated with tofacitinib. DNA of the CDR3: TGTGCCAGCAGACCCCGACAGGGAAACACTGAAGCTTTCTTT. Translation gives CASRPRQGNTEAFF.